The 8 T cell receptor beta chains reported below all come from one sample, sequenced in a study of neoadjuvant anti-PD-1 for oral cavity cancer. Libraries were prepared by immunoSEQ multiplex PCR; TCRdb keeps only in-frame clonotypes and omits some of them. Of 6,000 to 8,500 clones in the sample, around 77% were seen once. The input for sequencing was PBMCs, taken before nivolumab (anti-PD-1) treatment. These receptors were obtained from a person aged 35-79 years with oral cavity squamous cell carcinoma.

The chain links TRBV6-5 to TRBJ2-7, with a possible D match to TRBD2 (6 bases). Between the trimmed V and J ends, which lost 0 bases and 0 bases, there was a span of 6 bases. The CDR3 runs 14 residues. The germline V gene has CDR1 MNHEY and CDR2 SVGAGI. CDR3 residues: CASSYSTSSYEQYF. The CDR3 DNA reads as TGTGCCAGCAGTTACTCGACTAGCTCCTACGAGCAGTACTTC.

This clone is termed medium-sized. This rearrangement joins TRBV19 to TRBJ1-5; D is ambiguous. CDR1 and CDR2 (germline): LNHDA, SQIVND (reference sequence). V lost 10 bases and J 4 bases, leaving 14 bases between the germline ends. The CDR3 length is 13 residues. CDR3 in DNA: TGTGCCACCCAATTCGGAGGGAATCAGCCCCAGCATTTT. Protein product: CATQFGGNQPQHF.

This clone was picked up one time. The chain carries TRBV27 and TRBJ1-2, with D perhaps matching TRBD1 (6 bases). V lost 4 bases and J lost 4, with 16 bases in between. Germline V gives CDR1 MNHEY, CDR2 SMNVEV (reference sequence). This CDR3 spans 15 amino acids. This CDR3 reads CASSSRQSGAYGYTF. For the CDR3, the DNA is TGTGCCAGCAGTTCTAGACAGTCGGGGGCCTATGGCTACACCTTC.

This clone was found a few times. The genes are TRBV5-1 and TRBJ2-2; 11 bases are shared with TRBD1. CDR1 and CDR2 (germline): SGHRS, YFSETQ. The V gene end was trimmed by 4 bases and the J gene end by 3 bases; junction bases not matched to a gene: 5. The CDR3 consists of 16 residues. The CDR3 loop is CASSRTGGLDTGELFF. The CDR3 DNA reads TGCGCCAGCAGCCGGACAGGGGGCCTCGACACCGGGGAGCTGTTTTTT.

The chain links TRBV6-1 to TRBJ2-3; the D is unclear. Between the trimmed V and J ends, which lost 4 bases and 0 bases, there was a span of 8 bases. Per the germline V gene, CDR1 is MNHNS and CDR2 is SASEGT. The CDR3 is made up of 14 amino acids. CDR3 in amino acids: CASSVGPSTDTQYF. CDR3 sequence (DNA): TGTGCCAGCAGTGTCGGCCCTAGCACAGATACGCAGTATTTT.

J is TRBJ1-1 and V is TRBV19, with D possibly matching TRBD1 (6 bases). From germline, CDR1 is LNHDA and CDR2 SQIVND (reference sequence). There are 14 residues in the CDR3. Trimming removed 5 bases at V and 5 bases at J, with 15 bases between. DNA for the CDR3: TGTGCCAGTAGTTTCGGAGGAAGGGGGACTGAAGCTTTCTTT. Amino acid sequence: CASSFGGRGTEAFF. Looking up the rest from reference TRBV19 and TRBJ1-1 gives the full variable domain: DGGITQSPKYLFRKEGQNVTLSCEQNLNHDAMYWYRQDPGQGLRLIYYSQIVNDFQKGDIAEGYSVSREKKESFPLTVTSAQKNPTAFYLCASSFGGRGTEAFFGQGTRLTVV.

This clone turned up a few times. The chain has TRBV4-1 and TRBJ1-2, with D hard to call. Germline assignment: CDR1 MGHRA and CDR2 YSYEKL. V was shortened by 0 bases and J by 7 bases, with 15 bases between the two germline ends. This CDR3 region has 15 residues. This chain's CDR3 is CASSQDSGGRRGYTF. CDR3 bases: TGCGCCAGCAGCCAAGATAGCGGCGGGAGACGTGGCTACACCTTC.

This clone occurred once. The chain carries TRBV6-5 and TRBJ2-1; TRBD1 agrees at 7 bases. The V and J ends lost 6 bases and 4 bases, in that order; junction bases with no gene match: 9. This CDR3 region has 15 residues. CDR1 and CDR2 from the germline V gene are MNHEY and SVGAGI. The CDR3 coding sequence is TGTGCCAGCAGAGTCACGGGACAGAGTTACAATGAGCAGTTCTTC. Protein product: CASRVTGQSYNEQFF.